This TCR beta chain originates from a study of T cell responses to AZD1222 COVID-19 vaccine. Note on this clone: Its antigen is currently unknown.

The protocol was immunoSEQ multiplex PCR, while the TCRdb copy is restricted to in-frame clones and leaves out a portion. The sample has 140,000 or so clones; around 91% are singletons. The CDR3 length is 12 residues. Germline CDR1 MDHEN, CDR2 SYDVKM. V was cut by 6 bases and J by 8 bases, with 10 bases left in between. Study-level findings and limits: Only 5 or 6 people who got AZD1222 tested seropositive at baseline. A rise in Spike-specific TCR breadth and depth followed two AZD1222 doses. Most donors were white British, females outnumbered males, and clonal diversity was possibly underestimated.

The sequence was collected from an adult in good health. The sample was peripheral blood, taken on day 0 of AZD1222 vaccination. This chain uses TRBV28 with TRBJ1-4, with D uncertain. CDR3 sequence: CASSRGEEKLFF. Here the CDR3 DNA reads TGTGCCAGCAGCCGCGGGGAGGAAAAACTGTTTTTT.